The present entry profiles one T cell receptor beta chain with its context. The data were taken from a study of T cell responses to AZD1222 COVID-19 vaccine. Between the trimmed V and J ends, which lost 1 base and 7 bases, there was a span of 8 bases. CDR3 size: 13 residues. Per the germline V gene, CDR1 is LNHDA and CDR2 is SQIVND (reference sequence). Assay: immunoSEQ multiplex PCR; the TCRdb copy retains only in-frame clones and omits some. Of 80,000 to 85,000 clones in the sample, approximately 90% were seen once. This TCR was sampled from an adult who received the AZD1222 COVID-19 vaccine. The sequencing here drew on peripheral blood, taken 28 days after the second AZD1222 dose. The V and J genes are TRBV19 and TRBJ2-1; D remains ambiguous. The CDR3 loop is CASSIALWNEQFF. CDR3 DNA: TGTGCCAGTAGTATAGCTCTGTGGAATGAGCAGTTCTTC.